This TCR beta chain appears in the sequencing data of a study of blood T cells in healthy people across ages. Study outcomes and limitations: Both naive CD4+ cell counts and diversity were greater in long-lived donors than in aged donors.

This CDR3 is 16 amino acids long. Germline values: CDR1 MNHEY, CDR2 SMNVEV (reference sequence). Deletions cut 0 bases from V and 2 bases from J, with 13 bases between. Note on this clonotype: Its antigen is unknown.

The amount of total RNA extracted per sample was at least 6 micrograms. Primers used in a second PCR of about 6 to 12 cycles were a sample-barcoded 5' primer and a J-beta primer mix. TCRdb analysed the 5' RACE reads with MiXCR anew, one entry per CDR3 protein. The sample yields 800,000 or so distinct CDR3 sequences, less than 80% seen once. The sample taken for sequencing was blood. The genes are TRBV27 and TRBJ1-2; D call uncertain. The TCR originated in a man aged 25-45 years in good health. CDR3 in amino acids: CASSLSKAVTNYGYTF. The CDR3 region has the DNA TGTGCCAGCAGTTTATCGAAGGCAGTGACGAACTATGGCTACACCTTC.